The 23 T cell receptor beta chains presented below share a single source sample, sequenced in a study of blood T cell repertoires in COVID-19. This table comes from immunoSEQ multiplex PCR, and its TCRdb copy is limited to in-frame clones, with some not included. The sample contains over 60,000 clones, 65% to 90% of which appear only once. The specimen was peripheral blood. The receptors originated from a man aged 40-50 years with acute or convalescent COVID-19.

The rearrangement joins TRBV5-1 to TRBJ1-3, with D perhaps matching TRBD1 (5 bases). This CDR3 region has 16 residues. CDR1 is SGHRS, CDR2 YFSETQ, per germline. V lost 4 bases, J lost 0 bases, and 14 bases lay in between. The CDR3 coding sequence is TGCGCCAGCAGCCGGAGCGGGGGGATCTCTGGAAACACCATATATTTT. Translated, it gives CASSRSGGISGNTIYF.

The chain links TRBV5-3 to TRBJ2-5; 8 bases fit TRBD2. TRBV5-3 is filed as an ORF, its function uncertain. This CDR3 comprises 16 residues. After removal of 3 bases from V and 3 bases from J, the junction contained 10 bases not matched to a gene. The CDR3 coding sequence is TGTGCCAGAAGCTGGCCCCCCGGGACTAGAAAAGAGACCCAGTACTTC. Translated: CARSWPPGTRKETQYF.

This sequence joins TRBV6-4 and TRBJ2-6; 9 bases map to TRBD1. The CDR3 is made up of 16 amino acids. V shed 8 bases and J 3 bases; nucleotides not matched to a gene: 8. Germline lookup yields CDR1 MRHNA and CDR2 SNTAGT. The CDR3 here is CASSTGGSGGANVLTF. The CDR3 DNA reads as TGTGCCAGCTCAACAGGGGGCTCAGGTGGGGCCAACGTCCTGACTTTC.

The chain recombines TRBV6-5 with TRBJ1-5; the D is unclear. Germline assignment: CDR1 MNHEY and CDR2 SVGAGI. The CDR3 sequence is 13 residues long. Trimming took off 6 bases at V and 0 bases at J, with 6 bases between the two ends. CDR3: CASRQYSNQPQHF. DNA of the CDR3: TGTGCCAGCAGACAATATAGCAATCAGCCCCAGCATTTT.

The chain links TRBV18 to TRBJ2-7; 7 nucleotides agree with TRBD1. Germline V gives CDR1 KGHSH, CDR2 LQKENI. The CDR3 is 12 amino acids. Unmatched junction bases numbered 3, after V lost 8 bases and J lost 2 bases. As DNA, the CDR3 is TGTGCCAGCGGCCAGGGGGCCTACGAGCAGTACTTC. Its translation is CASGQGAYEQYF.

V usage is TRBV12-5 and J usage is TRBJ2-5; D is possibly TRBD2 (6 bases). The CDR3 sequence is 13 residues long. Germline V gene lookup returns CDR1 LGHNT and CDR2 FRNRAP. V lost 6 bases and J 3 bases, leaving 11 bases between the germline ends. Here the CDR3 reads CASGLGTEETQYF. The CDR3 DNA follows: TGTGCTAGTGGCCTCGGGACTGAAGAGACCCAGTACTTC.

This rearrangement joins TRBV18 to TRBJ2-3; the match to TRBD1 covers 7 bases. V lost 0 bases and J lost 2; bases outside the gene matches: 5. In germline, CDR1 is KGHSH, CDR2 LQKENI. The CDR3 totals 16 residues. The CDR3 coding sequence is TGTGCCAGCTCACCACCGGACAGGTTATACACAGATACGCAGTATTTT. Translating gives CASSPPDRLYTDTQYF.

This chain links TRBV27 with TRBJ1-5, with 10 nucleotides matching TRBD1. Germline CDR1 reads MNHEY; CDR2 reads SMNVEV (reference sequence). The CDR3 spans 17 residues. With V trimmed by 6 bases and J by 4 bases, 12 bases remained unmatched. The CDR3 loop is CASRPGQGLLGNQPQHF. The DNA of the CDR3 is TGTGCCAGCAGGCCGGGACAGGGGCTTTTGGGGAATCAGCCCCAGCATTTT.

CDR3 sequence (DNA): TGTGCCAGCAGTATCAGGACAGGGAGAGAGGGCAAGGACTACGAGCAGTACTTC. It translates to CASSIRTGREGKDYEQYF. The chain has TRBV14 and TRBJ2-7; 8 nucleotides agree with TRBD1. V was pared by 6 bases and J by 3 bases, with 19 bases of the junction left unmatched. This CDR3 spans 18 amino acids. The germline CDR1 and CDR2 sequences are SGHDN and FVKESK. The complete variable domain, with remaining parts taken from reference TRBV14 and TRBJ2-7, reads EAGVTQFPSHSVIEKGQTVTLRCDPISGHDNLYWYRRVMGKEIKFLLHFVKESKQDESGMPNNRFLAERTGGTYSTLKVQPAELEDSGVYFCASSIRTGREGKDYEQYFGPGTRLTVT.

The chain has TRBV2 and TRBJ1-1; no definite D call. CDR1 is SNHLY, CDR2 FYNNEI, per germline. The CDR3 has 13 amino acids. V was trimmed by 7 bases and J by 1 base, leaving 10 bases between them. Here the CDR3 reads CASTNGPNTEAFF. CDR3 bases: TGTGCCAGCACCAATGGGCCGAACACTGAAGCTTTCTTT.

Written as DNA, the CDR3 is TGTGCCAGCAGCTTAGACTTCTGGCGGAAATCCACAGATACGCAGTATTTT. As protein: CASSLDFWRKSTDTQYF. The chain carries TRBV11-3 and TRBJ2-3; D call uncertain. Trimming removed 0 bases from V and 2 bases from J, with 15 bases in between. This CDR3 spans 17 amino acids. From germline, CDR1 is SGHNT and CDR2 YENEEA.

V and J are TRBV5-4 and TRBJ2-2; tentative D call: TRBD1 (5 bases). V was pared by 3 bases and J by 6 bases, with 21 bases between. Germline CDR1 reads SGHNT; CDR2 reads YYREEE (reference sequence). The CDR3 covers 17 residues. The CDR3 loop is CASSSGPPVQRAGELFF. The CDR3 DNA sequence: TGTGCCAGCAGCTCAGGGCCTCCAGTGCAGCGCGCCGGGGAGCTGTTTTTT.

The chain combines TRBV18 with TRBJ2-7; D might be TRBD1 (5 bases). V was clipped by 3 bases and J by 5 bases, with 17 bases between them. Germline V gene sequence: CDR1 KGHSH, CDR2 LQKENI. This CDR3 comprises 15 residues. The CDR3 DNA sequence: TGTGCCAGCTCACCCCTCCAGGCAAGCAGGGACGAGCAGTACTTC. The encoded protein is CASSPLQASRDEQYF. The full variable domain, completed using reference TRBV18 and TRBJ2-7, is NAGVMQNPRHLVRRRGQEARLRCSPMKGHSHVYWYRQLPEEGLKFMVYLQKENIIDESGMPKERFSAEFPKEGPSILRIQQVVRGDSAAYFCASSPLQASRDEQYFGPGTRLTVT.

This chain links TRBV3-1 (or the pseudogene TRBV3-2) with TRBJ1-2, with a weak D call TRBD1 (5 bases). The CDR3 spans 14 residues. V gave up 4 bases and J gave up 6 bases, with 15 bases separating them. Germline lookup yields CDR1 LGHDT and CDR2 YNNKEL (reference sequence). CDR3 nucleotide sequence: TGTGCCAGCAGCCCCAGGTGGGGCTGGGATGGCTACACCTTC. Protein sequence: CASSPRWGWDGYTF.

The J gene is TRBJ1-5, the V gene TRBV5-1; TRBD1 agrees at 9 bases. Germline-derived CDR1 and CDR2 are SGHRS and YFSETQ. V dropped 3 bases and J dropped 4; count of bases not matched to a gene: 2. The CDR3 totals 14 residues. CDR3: CASSSGTGNQPQHF. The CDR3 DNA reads TGCGCCAGCAGCTCCGGGACAGGGAATCAGCCCCAGCATTTT. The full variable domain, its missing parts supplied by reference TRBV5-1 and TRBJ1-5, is KAGVTQTPRYLIKTRGQQVTLSCSPISGHRSVSWYQQTPGQGLQFLFEYFSETQRNKGNFPGRFSGRQFSNSRSEMNVSTLELGDSALYLCASSSGTGNQPQHFGDGTRLSIL.

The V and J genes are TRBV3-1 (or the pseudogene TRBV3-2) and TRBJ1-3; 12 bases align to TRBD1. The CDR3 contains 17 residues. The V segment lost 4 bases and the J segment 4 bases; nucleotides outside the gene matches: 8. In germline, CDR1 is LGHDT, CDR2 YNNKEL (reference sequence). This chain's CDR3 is CASSPRDRGRFGNTIYF. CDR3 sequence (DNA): TGTGCCAGCAGCCCCCGGGACAGGGGGCGATTCGGAAACACCATATATTTT.

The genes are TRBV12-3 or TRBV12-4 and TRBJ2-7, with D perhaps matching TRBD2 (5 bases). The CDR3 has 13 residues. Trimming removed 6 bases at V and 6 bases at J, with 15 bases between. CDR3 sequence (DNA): TGTGCCAGCAGACGTTCGTCCGGGATCGAGCAGTACTTC. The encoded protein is CASRRSSGIEQYF.

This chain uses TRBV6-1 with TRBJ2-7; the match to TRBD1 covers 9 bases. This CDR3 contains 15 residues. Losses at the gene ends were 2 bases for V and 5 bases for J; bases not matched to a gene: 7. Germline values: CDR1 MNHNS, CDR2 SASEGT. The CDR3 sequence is CASSEMTGGPHEQYF. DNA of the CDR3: TGTGCCAGCAGTGAAATGACAGGGGGGCCCCACGAGCAGTACTTC.

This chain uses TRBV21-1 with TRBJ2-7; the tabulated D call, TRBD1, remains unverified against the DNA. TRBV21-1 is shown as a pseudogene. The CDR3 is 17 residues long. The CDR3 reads CASSKRPHGTGDYEQYF. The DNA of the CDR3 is TGTGCCAGCAGCAAACGCCCACACGGGACAGGGGACTACGAGCAGTACTTC.

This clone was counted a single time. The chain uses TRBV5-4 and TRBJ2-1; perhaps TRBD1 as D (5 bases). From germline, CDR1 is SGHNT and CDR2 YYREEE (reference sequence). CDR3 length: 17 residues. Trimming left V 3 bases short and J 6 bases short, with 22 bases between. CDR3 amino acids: CASSSLTKGAGRNEQFF. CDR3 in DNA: TGTGCCAGCAGCTCTCTAACCAAAGGGGCAGGGCGCAATGAGCAGTTCTTC.

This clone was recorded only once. CDR3 loop: CASSFQLNTEAFF. In nucleotides, the CDR3 is TGTGCCAGTAGTTTCCAGTTGAACACTGAAGCTTTCTTT. The J gene is TRBJ1-1, the V gene TRBV19; D unclear. The CDR3 has 13 residues. The ends were cut back, 5 bases at V and 0 bases at J, with 7 bases in the middle. In germline, CDR1 is LNHDA, CDR2 SQIVND (reference sequence).

The CDR3 here is CASSNTGMGTDTQYF. The CDR3 region has the DNA TGTGCCAGTAGTAACACAGGGATGGGAACAGATACGCAGTATTTT. The rearrangement joins TRBV19 to TRBJ2-3; D possibly corresponds to TRBD1 (6 bases). CDR1 LNHDA and CDR2 SQIVND come from the germline V gene (reference sequence). This CDR3 has 15 residues. The V end was cut by 4 bases, the J end by 3 bases, with 14 bases between.

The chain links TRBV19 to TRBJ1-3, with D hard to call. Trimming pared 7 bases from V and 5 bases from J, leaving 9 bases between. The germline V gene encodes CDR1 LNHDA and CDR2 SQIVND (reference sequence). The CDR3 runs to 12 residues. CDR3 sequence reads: CASMGVRNTIYF. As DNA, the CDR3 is TGTGCCAGTATGGGAGTTCGAAACACCATATATTTT.